This record looks at one TCR beta chain sequence and its context. The antigen is undetermined. The data stem from a study of cytomegalovirus exposure and HLA in healthy donors. Broader study findings: Sequencing depth roughly uniform across donors was assumed in presence/absence analyses. An Asian-associated ancestry cluster reportedly showed fewer N-insertions than the approximately 700-donor mean in a later analysis. V- and J-gene trimming in TCR beta was tied to a missense DCLRE1C variant by an analysis performed later.

Primers: 60 Vbeta forward and 13 Jbeta reverse. Method: immunoSEQ multiplex PCR; TCRdb's copy keeps in-frame clones and lacks some. In the table there are roughly 200,000 clones, 65% to 90% of which are singletons. Germline-derived CDR1 and CDR2 are GTSNPN and SVGIG (reference sequence). CDR3 length: 13 residues. V was clipped by 1 base and J by 1 base, with 7 bases between them. The sequenced sample consisted of PBMCs. V and J are TRBV30 and TRBJ1-1, with D possibly being TRBD1 (6 bases). The TCR comes from a woman in her 50s in good health and CMV-seronegative. The CDR3 sequence is CAWSEQGNTEAFF. CDR3 DNA sequence: TGTGCCTGGAGTGAACAGGGGAACACTGAAGCTTTCTTT.